A selection of T cell receptor beta chains follows, all from one sample in a study of blood T cell repertoires in COVID-19. The repertoire was sequenced with immunoSEQ multiplex PCR; TCRdb's copy has only in-frame clones and lacks some. The data show around 470,000 clones, with 85% to 90% seen just once and around 0.92% held by the top ten. The source material was peripheral blood. The receptor set was obtained from a young man with COVID-19, enrolled during active disease. Both conserved end residues are part of each CDR3.

TRBV29-1	TRBJ2-7	CSVKTSGSSYEQYF
TRBV7-9	TRBJ2-1	CASTVGLAATYNEQFF
TRBV27	TRBJ2-7	CTSSPDPRYYEQYF
TRBV24-1	TRBJ2-1	CATSDFRGGKRETSYNEQFF
TRBV4-1	TRBJ1-1	CASSQVGGDSEAFF
TRBV3-1/TRBV3-2	TRBJ2-3	CASSQEPGTDTQYF
TRBV7-8	TRBJ1-1	CASSKLNRGSEAFF
TRBV24-1	TRBJ1-2	CATSGGQFYGYTF
TRBV3-1/TRBV3-2	TRBJ1-3	CASSPRDRAGNTIYF
TRBV30	TRBJ1-2	CASPMRDRGNDYTF
TRBV11-2	TRBJ2-7	CASSSGWRASYEQYF
TRBV7-9	TRBJ1-1	CASSLQGWTEAFF
TRBV11-3	TRBJ1-2	CASSQYRGDYGYTF
TRBV3-1/TRBV3-2	TRBJ1-3	CASSHLPRAGQGLGNTIYF
TRBV27	TRBJ2-1	CASSYFGGPLYNEQFF
TRBV9	TRBJ2-3	CASSVGTSTDTQYF
TRBV6-5	TRBJ2-7	CASRSPVGASGEQYF